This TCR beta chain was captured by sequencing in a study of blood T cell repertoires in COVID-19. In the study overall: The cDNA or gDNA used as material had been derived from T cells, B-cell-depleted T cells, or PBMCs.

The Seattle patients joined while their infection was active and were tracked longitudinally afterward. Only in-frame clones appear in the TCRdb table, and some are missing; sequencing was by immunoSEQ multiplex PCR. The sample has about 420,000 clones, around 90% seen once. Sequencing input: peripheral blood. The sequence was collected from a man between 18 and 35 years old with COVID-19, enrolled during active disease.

DNA of the CDR3: TGCGCCAGCAGCTTGACTCAGGGAGGAGGGGACAATGAGCAGTTCTTC. Encoded protein: CASSLTQGGGDNEQFF. This chain uses TRBV5-1 with TRBJ2-1; D might be TRBD2 (6 bases). The germline V and J ends were trimmed by 1 base and 5 bases, with 16 bases remaining between them. The germline gives CDR1 SGHRS, CDR2 YFSETQ. The CDR3 is 16 residues long.